Shown below are 32 T cell receptor beta chains from a single sample sequenced in a study of naive and memory T cell subsets. Study-wide results and limits: Naive repertoires, especially CD8, held a few larger clonotypes, possibly memory cells re-expressing CD45RA.

Both TRBC1 and TRBC2 were covered by a beta constant-region primer of two equimolar oligonucleotides. Nested alpha and beta constant-region primers with the SP2 primer drove four PCR rounds on ligated cDNA. TCRdb re-called the UMI-ligation and nested PCR reads with MiXCR, one entry per CDR3 protein. The table lists 140,000 to 150,000 distinct CDR3 sequences, approximately 22% of them singletons, with less than 0.13% in the top ten. These TCRs' antigens remain unknown. Sequenced: naive CD4+ T cells from blood. The receptors here all came from a human donor in good health.

This sequence joins TRBV29-1 and TRBJ1-4, with TRBD1 identical over 10 bases. With 5 bases clipped from V and 5 bases from J, the junction kept 11 bases outside the gene matches. From germline, CDR1 is SQVTM and CDR2 ANQGSEA. The CDR3 totals 16 residues. CDR3 bases: TGCAGCGTTCGGCGGGGACAGGGGCCCCGAAATGAAAAACTGTTTTTT. Encoded protein: CSVRRGQGPRNEKLFF.

This clonotype was seen more than once but under ten times. The rearrangement joins TRBV5-1 to TRBJ2-1; D is unclear. The germline V gene has CDR1 SGHRS and CDR2 YFSETQ. The CDR3 is made up of 15 amino acids. V dropped 0 bases and J dropped 8 bases, with 15 bases sitting between them. This chain's CDR3 is CASSLGRLSFDEQFF. CDR3 sequence (DNA): TGCGCCAGCAGCTTGGGGCGGCTTTCATTCGATGAGCAGTTCTTC.

This clonotype has only a few counts. The V and J genes are TRBV6-5 and TRBJ1-2; D not resolved. Germline CDR1 is MNHEY and CDR2 is SVGAGI. Trimming left V 0 bases short and J 2 bases short, with 10 bases between. This CDR3 has 15 residues. As DNA, the CDR3 is TGTGCCAGCAGTTACTCACGAAGGGTAAACTATGGCTACACCTTC. Amino acid sequence: CASSYSRRVNYGYTF.

The chain has TRBV7-8 and TRBJ2-1; a possible D gene is TRBD2 (5 bases). The CDR3 runs to 17 residues. The V gene lost 2 bases and the J gene lost 0 bases, with 14 bases spanning the gap. CDR1 is SGHVS and CDR2 is FQNEAQ in the germline V gene. CDR3 nucleotide sequence: TGTGCCAGCAGCTTATATGGCGGAGGAAGCTCCTACAATGAGCAGTTCTTC. Its translation is CASSLYGGGSSYNEQFF.

This clonotype appeared a few times. This chain links TRBV21-1 with TRBJ1-6; the table's TRBD1 call for D was not verified on the DNA. TRBV21-1 is an annotated pseudogene. The CDR3 spans 18 residues. The CDR3 DNA reads as TGTGCCAGCAGCATCTTTCAGCCCGGGGCCTCCTATAATTCACCCCTCCACTTT. This translates into CASSIFQPGASYNSPLHF.

This chain connects TRBV24-1 to TRBJ1-1, with D unresolved. The CDR3 spans 14 residues. V lost 8 bases to trimming and J lost 0 bases, with 12 bases between them. CDR1 and CDR2 from the germline V gene are KGHDR and SFDVKD. The CDR3 DNA reads as TGTGCCACCAAGGACCCTTACTTGAACACTGAAGCTTTCTTT. Residues: CATKDPYLNTEAFF.

This chain links TRBV20-1 with TRBJ1-2; 8 bases align to TRBD1. In germline, CDR1 is DFQATT, CDR2 SNEGSKA (reference sequence). Trimming at V came to 1 base and at J to 4 bases, leaving 11 bases not matched to a gene. The CDR3 covers 16 residues. As DNA, the CDR3 is TGCAGTGCTAGAGTTCTCCGGGACAGGAGGCCCTATGGCTACACCTTC. It is translated as CSARVLRDRRPYGYTF.

The V and J genes are TRBV5-4 and TRBJ2-6; D is unresolved. This CDR3 has 18 amino acids. CDR1 and CDR2 from the germline V gene are SGHNT and YYREEE (reference sequence). Trimming took 4 bases from V and 1 from J, leaving 18 bases between them. CDR3 sequence reads: CASSGVGGRGSGANVLTF. The DNA of the CDR3 is TGTGCCAGCAGCGGAGTTGGCGGTCGTGGGTCTGGGGCCAACGTCCTGACTTTC.

This chain connects TRBV18 to TRBJ1-1; possible D gene TRBD1, 5 bases. V dropped 3 bases and J dropped 1 base, with 15 bases sitting between them. The CDR3 is 16 amino acids. Germline V CDR1 and CDR2: KGHSH, LQKENI. DNA of the CDR3: TGTGCCAGCTCACCGCTAATGGGAGGGGAGAACACTGAAGCTTTCTTT. Amino acids: CASSPLMGGENTEAFF.

This clonotype came up a few times. The chain carries TRBV14 and TRBJ2-3, with 10 bases aligning to TRBD2. The CDR3 sequence is 17 residues long. Germline V gene data show CDR1 as SGHDN and CDR2 as FVKESK. The V and J ends lost 3 bases and 2 bases, in that order; junction bases with no gene match: 8. The CDR3 sequence is CASSHRTSGYPTDTQYF. The CDR3 DNA follows: TGTGCCAGCAGCCACCGGACTAGCGGCTACCCCACAGATACGCAGTATTTT.

The CDR3 DNA reads TGCGCCAGCAACGTGGGGGTGCTAACAAACAATGAGCAGTTCTTC. Amino acid sequence: CASNVGVLTNNEQFF. The V gene is TRBV5-1, the J gene TRBJ2-1; D tentatively reads TRBD1 or TRBD2 (5 bases each). The CDR3 spans 15 residues. With 6 bases removed from V and 5 bases from J, the gap between germline ends came to 18 bases. Germline values: CDR1 SGHRS, CDR2 YFSETQ.

CDR3 bases: TGTGCCAGCAGCTTAGGGTATAGCGGATCCTACGAGCAGTACTTC. Its translation: CASSLGYSGSYEQYF. V usage is TRBV7-2 and J usage is TRBJ2-7; D may be TRBD2 (6 bases). This CDR3 has 15 amino acids. With 1 base removed from V and 1 base from J, the gap between germline ends came to 11 bases. Germline values: CDR1 SGHTA, CDR2 FQGNSA.

The chain recombines TRBV20-1 with TRBJ1-5; D possibly corresponds to TRBD1 (6 bases). The CDR3 is made up of 15 amino acids. The V gene lost 3 bases and the J gene lost 7 bases, with 19 bases spanning the gap. Germline assignment: CDR1 DFQATT and CDR2 SNEGSKA (reference sequence). CDR3 in amino acids: CSARSGRGRGQPQHF. CDR3 DNA sequence: TGCAGTGCTAGGTCGGGCAGGGGACGAGGACAGCCCCAGCATTTT.

This clonotype was seen a handful of times. This rearrangement joins TRBV20-1 to TRBJ1-1, with D possibly TRBD1 on 5 matching bases. V lost 3 bases, J lost 1 base, and 12 bases lay in between. Germline assignment: CDR1 DFQATT and CDR2 SNEGSKA (reference sequence). This CDR3 has 14 amino acids. The CDR3 sequence is CSARPATGNTEAFF. CDR3 coding DNA: TGCAGTGCTAGGCCAGCTACAGGGAACACTGAAGCTTTCTTT.

This chain links TRBV7-2 with TRBJ2-7; no firm D call. The CDR3 loop spans 15 amino acids. CDR1 SGHTA and CDR2 FQGNSA come from the germline V gene. V was clipped by 3 bases and J by 2 bases, with 14 bases between them. CDR3 bases: TGTGCCAGCAGCTTGGCGTTTGCTGGGGCCTACGAGCAGTACTTC. As protein: CASSLAFAGAYEQYF.

This rearrangement joins TRBV27 to TRBJ2-7, with D perhaps TRBD1 (7 bases). Germline V gives CDR1 MNHEY, CDR2 SMNVEV (reference sequence). The CDR3 extends over 14 amino acids. Trimming took 4 bases from V and 3 from J, leaving 13 bases between them. CDR3 sequence reads: CASSWRDSHYEQYF. The CDR3 DNA follows: TGTGCCAGCAGTTGGAGGGACAGTCACTACGAGCAGTACTTC.

The chain uses TRBV10-3 and TRBJ2-5; 8 nucleotides line up with TRBD1. With V trimmed by 3 bases and J by 5 bases, 8 bases remained unmatched. CDR3 length: 15 residues. Germline loops: CDR1 ENHRY, CDR2 SYGVKD. Here the CDR3 reads CAISDYDRGRETQYF. CDR3 nucleotide sequence: TGTGCCATCAGTGATTACGACAGGGGACGGGAGACCCAGTACTTC.

This clonotype has at least ten counts. The chain is built from TRBV29-1 and TRBJ2-1, with a possible D match to TRBD1 (5 bases). This CDR3 contains 13 residues. With 4 bases removed from V and 7 bases from J, the gap between germline ends came to 14 bases. The germline gives CDR1 SQVTM, CDR2 ANQGSEA. The CDR3 DNA reads TGCAGCGTTGGTGGCAGGGCGTGGAATGAGCAGTTCTTC. Protein: CSVGGRAWNEQFF.

This clonotype was observed a handful of times. The gene calls are TRBV18 and TRBJ2-7, with D maybe TRBD2 (6 bases). The V end lost 3 bases, the J end lost 4 bases, and 16 bases lay between the germline ends. The CDR3 covers 15 residues. Germline V gene lookup returns CDR1 KGHSH and CDR2 LQKENI. The CDR3 sequence: CASSPRDSIGYEQYF. CDR3 coding DNA: TGTGCCAGCTCACCCCGGGACTCCATAGGATACGAGCAGTACTTC.

V and J are TRBV19 and TRBJ2-1; no reliable D call. The CDR3 is 11 residues long. CDR1 and CDR2 (germline): LNHDA, SQIVND (reference sequence). V lost 4 bases and J lost 8, with 6 bases in between. The CDR3 bases are TGTGCCAGTAGTAGCAGGTATGAGCAGTTCTTC. It is translated as CASSSRYEQFF. Together with reference TRBV19 and TRBJ2-1, the CDR3 gives the full variable domain: DGGITQSPKYLFRKEGQNVTLSCEQNLNHDAMYWYRQDPGQGLRLIYYSQIVNDFQKGDIAEGYSVSREKKESFPLTVTSAQKNPTAFYLCASSSRYEQFFGPGTRLTVL.

J is TRBJ2-5 and V is TRBV5-4, with unresolved D. Germline loops: CDR1 SGHNT, CDR2 YYREEE (reference sequence). Deletions cut 4 bases from V and 1 base from J, with 17 bases between. This CDR3 contains 16 residues. CDR3 in amino acids: CASSKTLAGFQETQYF. The DNA for the CDR3 is TGTGCCAGCAGCAAGACCCTTGCAGGCTTCCAAGAGACCCAGTACTTC.

This clonotype was detected a few times. This chain joins TRBV5-1 and TRBJ2-3; 11 nucleotides line up with TRBD2. Trimming removed 0 bases from V and 0 bases from J; junction bases left unmatched: 6. The length of the CDR3 is 18 residues. Looked up from germline, CDR1 is SGHRS and CDR2 is YFSETQ. In DNA, the CDR3 is TGCGCCAGCAGCTTGGGACTAGCGGGACTTTCTAGCACAGATACGCAGTATTTT. Protein sequence: CASSLGLAGLSSTDTQYF.

V usage is TRBV5-1 and J usage is TRBJ1-1; D uncertain. The CDR3 has 12 residues. Germline V gene sequence: CDR1 SGHRS, CDR2 YFSETQ. V was pared by 6 bases and J by 1 base, with 7 bases between. The CDR3 region has the DNA TGCGCCAGCATGCATACGAACACTGAAGCTTTCTTT. Residues: CASMHTNTEAFF.

V is TRBV13 and J is TRBJ2-2; 12 nucleotides agree with TRBD1. Germline V gene lookup returns CDR1 PRHDT and CDR2 FYEKMQ (reference sequence). The CDR3 runs to 18 residues. Unmatched junction bases numbered 14, after V lost 6 bases and J lost 6 bases. As DNA, the CDR3 is TGTGCCAGCAGACCCGGGACAGGGGGCGCAAAGGCTCCCGGGGAGCTGTTTTTT. This sequence encodes CASRPGTGGAKAPGELFF.

The chain carries TRBV6-6 and TRBJ1-1; possibly TRBD1 for D (5 bases). Per the germline V gene, CDR1 is MNHNY and CDR2 is SVGAGI (reference sequence). V was cut by 2 bases and J by 5 bases, with 24 bases left in between. The CDR3 is made up of 18 amino acids. The CDR3 region has the DNA TGTGCCAGCAGTTACCCCCAAGCCCCGGGCACAAGGGGAACTGAAGCTTTCTTT. This codes for CASSYPQAPGTRGTEAFF.

The chain is built from TRBV3-1 and TRBJ2-2, with D uncertain. CDR1 is LGHDT and CDR2 is YNNKEL in the germline V gene (reference sequence). Trimming took 4 bases from V and 4 from J, leaving 19 bases between them. The CDR3 sequence is 17 residues long. For the CDR3, the DNA is TGTGCCAGCAGCCGTCGCCTAGGGAATCTGGCCACCGGGGAGCTGTTTTTT. Protein sequence: CASSRRLGNLATGELFF.

The chain combines TRBV12-3 or TRBV12-4 with TRBJ2-1; D may be TRBD1 or TRBD2 (5 bases each). The germline V and J ends were trimmed by 4 bases and 6 bases, with 16 bases remaining between them. The length of the CDR3 is 15 residues. CDR3 DNA: TGTGCCAGCAGTTCCTTGGGGGTCCTGTCCAATGAGCAGTTCTTC. Translating it yields CASSSLGVLSNEQFF.

This clonotype showed up many times. The chain is built from TRBV20-1 and TRBJ2-1; weak D call: TRBD2 (6 bases). The length of the CDR3 is 15 residues. V was cut by 3 bases and J by 0 bases, with 12 bases left in between. Germline V gives CDR1 DFQATT, CDR2 SNEGSKA (reference sequence). CDR3 in DNA: TGCAGTGCTAGGCTGCTGACTAGCTCCTACAATGAGCAGTTCTTC. Translated: CSARLLTSSYNEQFF.

The genes are TRBV20-1 and TRBJ2-7; a possible D gene is TRBD1 (6 bases). CDR1 is DFQATT, CDR2 SNEGSKA, per germline (reference sequence). This CDR3 comprises 16 residues. Trimming removed 1 base at V and 4 bases at J, with 20 bases between. The CDR3 sequence: CSARGYPGDPAYEQYF. The CDR3 bases are TGCAGTGCTAGAGGTTACCCAGGGGATCCTGCTTACGAGCAGTACTTC.

This clonotype has only a few counts. V usage is TRBV6-5 and J usage is TRBJ1-6, with D unclear. This CDR3 spans 12 amino acids. Deletions cut 2 bases from V and 14 bases from J, with 10 bases between. The V gene's germline CDR1 is MNHEY and CDR2 SVGAGI. The CDR3 protein is CASSYPGGTLHF. The CDR3 DNA reads TGTGCCAGCAGTTACCCCGGCGGAACCCTCCACTTT.

About this clonotype itself: One end of the junction varies from germline; a read error may be responsible. J is TRBJ2-5 and V is TRBV27; 10 nucleotides line up with TRBD2. The germline CDR1 and CDR2 sequences are MNHEY and SMNVEV (reference sequence). The CDR3 loop spans 17 amino acids. In DNA, the CDR3 is TGTGTCAGCAGTTCAGTACAGCGGGAGGGCCTGGGAAAGACCCAGTACTTC. Its protein is CVSSSVQREGLGKTQYF.

Worth noting for this clonotype: One end of the junction fails to match germline, which may point to a read error. V gene TRBV19 combines with J gene TRBJ1-6; 8 bases align to TRBD1. CDR1 is LNHDA, CDR2 SQIVND, per germline (reference sequence). The length of the CDR3 is 16 residues. The CDR3 DNA is TGTGCCAGTAGTACCACGTACCAGGGGGCAACATCACCCCTCTACTTT. It yields the protein CASSTTYQGATSPLYF.